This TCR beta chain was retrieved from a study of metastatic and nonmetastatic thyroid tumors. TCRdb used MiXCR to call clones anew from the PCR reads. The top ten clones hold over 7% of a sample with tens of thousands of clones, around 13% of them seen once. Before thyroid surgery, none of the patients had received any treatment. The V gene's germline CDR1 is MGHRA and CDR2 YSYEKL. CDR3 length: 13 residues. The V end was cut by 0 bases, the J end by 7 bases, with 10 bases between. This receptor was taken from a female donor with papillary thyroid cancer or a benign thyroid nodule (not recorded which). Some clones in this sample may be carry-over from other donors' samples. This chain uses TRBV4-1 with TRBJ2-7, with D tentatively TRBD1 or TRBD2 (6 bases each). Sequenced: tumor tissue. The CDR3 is CASSQDAGQEQYF. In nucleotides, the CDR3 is TGCGCCAGCAGCCAAGATGCGGGACAAGAGCAGTACTTC.